This TCR beta chain was captured by sequencing in a study of PD-L1 blockade in urothelial cancer. Study details: Beginning in about 2014, patients received atezolizumab, given as 1,200 mg intravenously every 3 weeks. Study outcomes and limitations: Durable-benefit cases showed more tumor-associated blood clone expansion at 3 weeks. Pretreatment TCR clonality in blood, when below the median, was predictive of better survival.

A word on this clone: Its antigen is not identified.

V gave up 6 bases and J gave up 0 bases; unmatched junction bases: 5. Germline V gives CDR1 MDHEN, CDR2 SYDVKM. The CDR3 is made up of 15 amino acids. Clones were sequenced by immunoSEQ multiplex PCR, and TCRdb holds only the in-frame ones, with some missing. Of about 110,000 clones listed, around 85% are singletons. The rearrangement joins TRBV28 to TRBJ2-7, with 10 bases that match TRBD2. This clonotype was obtained from a man in his fifties or sixties with urothelial cancer. The source material was PBMCs, sampled around atezolizumab (anti-PD-L1) treatment. The DNA of the CDR3 is TGTGCCAGCAGCCCCGGGACTAGCGTCTCCTACGAGCAGTACTTC. Translating it yields CASSPGTSVSYEQYF.